A selection of T cell receptor beta chains follows, all from one sample in a study of metastatic and nonmetastatic thyroid tumors. TCRdb recomputed clones from the PCR reads via MiXCR. The table has several thousand clones, around 35% seen once. The sample taken for sequencing was adjacent normal tissue. These receptors were collected from a female donor with papillary thyroid cancer or a benign thyroid nodule (not recorded which). Some clones in this sample may be carry-over from other donors' samples. Each CDR3 is given with its conserved first and last residue. The order of the fields is V gene, clone size, D gene, J gene, CDR3 protein, CDR3 DNA. D genes are given only for firm matches. The size entry is marked missing in some rows and otherwise reads once, few, many or a size class.

>TRBV2|few|.|TRBJ1-6
CASSASTRNSPLHF
TGTGCCAGCAGTGCCTCAACTCGGAATTCACCCCTCCACTTT
>TRBV28|few|TRBD1|TRBJ2-3
CASSPPDRDTDTQYF
TGTGCCAGCAGTCCCCCGGACAGGGATACAGATACGCAGTATTTT
>TRBV13|.|.|TRBJ2-1
CASSDPGEGSYNEQFF
TGTGCCAGCAGCGACCCAGGGGAAGGCTCCTACAATGAGCAGTTCTTC
>TRBV24-1|.|.|TRBJ1-2
CATSDGRAGVYGYTF
TGTGCCACCAGTGATGGGAGGGCCGGAGTCTATGGCTACACCTTC
>TRBV19|few|TRBD1|TRBJ1-6
CASTGTVNNSPLHF
TGTGCCAGTACTGGGACAGTAAATAATTCACCCCTCCACTTT
>TRBV19|.|.|TRBJ1-1
CASNGNRIQGLGVAFF
TGTGCCAGTAACGGCAACCGGATCCAGGGCCTGGGGGTAGCTTTCTTT
>TRBV10-1|.|TRBD1|TRBJ2-2
CASSAGTGGGISTGELFF
TGCGCCAGCAGCGCTGGGACAGGGGGCGGTATCAGCACCGGGGAGCTGTTTTTT
>TRBV6-1|few|.|TRBJ2-4
CASSRKGSQKIQYF
TGTGCCAGCAGTCGAAAGGGGAGCCAAAAAATTCAGTACTTC
>TRBV3-1|.|.|TRBJ1-2
CASSHGSTEYGYTF
TGTGCCAGCAGCCACGGTAGTACCGAGTATGGCTACACCTTC
>TRBV7-2|.|TRBD1|TRBJ2-1
CASSPRQGQDEQFF
TGTGCCAGCAGCCCACGACAGGGTCAGGATGAGCAGTTCTTC
>TRBV11-2|large|TRBD1|TRBJ1-5
CASSSGTGDSQPQHF
TGTGCCAGCAGCTCCGGGACAGGGGATAGTCAGCCCCAGCATTTT
>TRBV5-8|few|.|TRBJ2-5
CASSPWGSSEQETQYF
TGTGCCAGCAGCCCTTGGGGTAGCTCGGAGCAAGAGACCCAGTACTTC
>TRBV7-7|.|.|TRBJ2-5
CASSTGLSGETQYF
TGTGCTAGCAGCACGGGACTCTCAGGGGAGACCCAGTACTTC
>TRBV20-1|.|.|TRBJ2-2
CSARAPLGAGKNTGELFF
TGCAGTGCTAGAGCTCCCTTAGGTGCGGGGAAGAACACCGGGGAGCTGTTTTTT